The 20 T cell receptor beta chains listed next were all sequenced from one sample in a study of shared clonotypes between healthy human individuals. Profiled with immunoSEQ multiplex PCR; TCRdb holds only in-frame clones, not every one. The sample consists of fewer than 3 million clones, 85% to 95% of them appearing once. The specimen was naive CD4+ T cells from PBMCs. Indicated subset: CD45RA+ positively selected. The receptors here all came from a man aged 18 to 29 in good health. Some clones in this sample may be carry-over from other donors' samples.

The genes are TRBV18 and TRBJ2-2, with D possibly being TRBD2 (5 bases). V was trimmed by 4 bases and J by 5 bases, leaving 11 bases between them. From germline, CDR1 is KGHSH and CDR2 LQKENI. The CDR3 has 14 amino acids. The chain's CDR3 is CASSQSRGTGELFF. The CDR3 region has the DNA TGTGCCAGCTCACAGTCCCGGGGAACCGGGGAGCTGTTTTTT.

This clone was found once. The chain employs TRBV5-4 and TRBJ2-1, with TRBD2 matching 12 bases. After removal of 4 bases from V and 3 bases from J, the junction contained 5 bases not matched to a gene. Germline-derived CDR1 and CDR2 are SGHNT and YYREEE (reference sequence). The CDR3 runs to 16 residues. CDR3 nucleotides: TGTGCCAGCAGCACCACTAGCGGGAGGTTCTACAATGAGCAGTTCTTC. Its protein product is CASSTTSGRFYNEQFF.

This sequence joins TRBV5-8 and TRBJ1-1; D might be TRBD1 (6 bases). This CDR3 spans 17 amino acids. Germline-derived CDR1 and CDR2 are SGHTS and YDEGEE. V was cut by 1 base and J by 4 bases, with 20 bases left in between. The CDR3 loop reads CASSLITTGFFGTEAFF. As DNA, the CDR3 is TGTGCCAGCAGCTTGATAACTACAGGGTTTTTCGGCACTGAAGCTTTCTTT.

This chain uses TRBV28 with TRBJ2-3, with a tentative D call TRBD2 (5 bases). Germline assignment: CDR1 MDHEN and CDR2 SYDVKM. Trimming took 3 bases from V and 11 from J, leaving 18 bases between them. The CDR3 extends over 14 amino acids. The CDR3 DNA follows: TGTGCCAGCAGTTTTAGTATCGGGGTCCGGGGGCAGTATTTT. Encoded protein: CASSFSIGVRGQYF.

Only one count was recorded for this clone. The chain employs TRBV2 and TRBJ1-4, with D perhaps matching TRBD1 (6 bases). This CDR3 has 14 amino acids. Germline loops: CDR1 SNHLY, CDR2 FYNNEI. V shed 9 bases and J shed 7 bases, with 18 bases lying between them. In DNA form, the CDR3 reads TGTGCCAGTGCCACAGGGCGGCGTGTTGAAAAACTGTTTTTT. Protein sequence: CASATGRRVEKLFF.

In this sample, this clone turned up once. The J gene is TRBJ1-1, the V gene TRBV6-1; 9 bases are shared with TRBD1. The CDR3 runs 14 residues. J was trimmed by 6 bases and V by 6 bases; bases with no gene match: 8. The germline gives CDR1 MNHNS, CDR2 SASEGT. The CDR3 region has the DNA TGTGCCAGCAGAGATACCGGGACAGGGCCTGAAGCTTTCTTT. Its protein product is CASRDTGTGPEAFF.

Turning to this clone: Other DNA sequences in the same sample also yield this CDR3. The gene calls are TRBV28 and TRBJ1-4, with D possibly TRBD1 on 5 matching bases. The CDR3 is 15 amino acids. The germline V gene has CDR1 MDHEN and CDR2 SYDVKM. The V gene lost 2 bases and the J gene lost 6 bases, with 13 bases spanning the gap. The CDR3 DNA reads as TGTGCCAGCAGTTTAGGAGGGGCGAGGGATGAAAAACTGTTTTTT. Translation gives CASSLGGARDEKLFF.

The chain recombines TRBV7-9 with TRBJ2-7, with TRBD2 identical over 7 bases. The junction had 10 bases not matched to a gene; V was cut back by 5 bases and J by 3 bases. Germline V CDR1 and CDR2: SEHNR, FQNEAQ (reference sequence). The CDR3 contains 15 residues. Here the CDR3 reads CASSAGSGEGYEQYF. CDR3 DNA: TGTGCCAGCAGCGCTGGGTCTGGGGAGGGCTACGAGCAGTACTTC.

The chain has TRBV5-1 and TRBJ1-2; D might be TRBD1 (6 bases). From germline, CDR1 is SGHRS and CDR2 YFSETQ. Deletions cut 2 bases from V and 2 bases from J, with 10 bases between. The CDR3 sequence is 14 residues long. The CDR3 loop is CASSFGGGNYGYTF. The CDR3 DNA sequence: TGCGCCAGCAGCTTTGGAGGGGGGAACTATGGCTACACCTTC.

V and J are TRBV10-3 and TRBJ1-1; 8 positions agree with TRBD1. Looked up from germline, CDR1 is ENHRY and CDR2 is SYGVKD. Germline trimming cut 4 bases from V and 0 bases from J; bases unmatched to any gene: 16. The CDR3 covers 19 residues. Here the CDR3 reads CAISAGGQGGSMMNTEAFF. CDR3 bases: TGTGCCATCAGTGCAGGCGGACAGGGTGGAAGTATGATGAACACTGAAGCTTTCTTT.

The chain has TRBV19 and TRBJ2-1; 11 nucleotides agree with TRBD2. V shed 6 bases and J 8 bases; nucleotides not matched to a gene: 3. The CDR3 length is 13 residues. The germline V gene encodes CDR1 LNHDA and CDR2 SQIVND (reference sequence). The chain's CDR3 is CASRLAGGHEQFF. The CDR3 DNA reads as TGTGCCAGTAGGTTAGCGGGAGGGCATGAGCAGTTCTTC.

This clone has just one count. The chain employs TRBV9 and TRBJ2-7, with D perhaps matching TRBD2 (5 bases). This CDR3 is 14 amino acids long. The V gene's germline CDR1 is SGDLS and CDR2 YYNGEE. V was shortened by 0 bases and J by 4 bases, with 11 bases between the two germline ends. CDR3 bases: TGTGCCAGCAGCGTAGCTCCGGGGATATACGAGCAGTACTTC. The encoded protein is CASSVAPGIYEQYF.

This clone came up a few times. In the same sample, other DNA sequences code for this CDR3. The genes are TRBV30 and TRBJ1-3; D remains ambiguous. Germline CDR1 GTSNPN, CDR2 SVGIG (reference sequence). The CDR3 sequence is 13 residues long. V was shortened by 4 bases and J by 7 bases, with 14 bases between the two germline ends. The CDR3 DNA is TGTGCCTGGATTTCGGGCCTCGGGAACACCATATATTTT. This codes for CAWISGLGNTIYF.

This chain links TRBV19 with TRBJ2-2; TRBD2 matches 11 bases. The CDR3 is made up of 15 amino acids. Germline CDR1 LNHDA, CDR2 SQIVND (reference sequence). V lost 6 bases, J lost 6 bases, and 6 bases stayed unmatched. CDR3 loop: CASSLLAGEAGELFF. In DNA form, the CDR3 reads TGTGCCAGTAGCCTACTAGCGGGAGAGGCCGGGGAGCTGTTTTTT.

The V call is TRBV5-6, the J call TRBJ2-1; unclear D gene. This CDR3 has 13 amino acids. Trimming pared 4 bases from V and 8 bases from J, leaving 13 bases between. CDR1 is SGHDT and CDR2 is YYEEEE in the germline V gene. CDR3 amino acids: CASSDLAEYEQFF. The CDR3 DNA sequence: TGTGCCAGCAGCGACCTTGCCGAATATGAGCAGTTCTTC.

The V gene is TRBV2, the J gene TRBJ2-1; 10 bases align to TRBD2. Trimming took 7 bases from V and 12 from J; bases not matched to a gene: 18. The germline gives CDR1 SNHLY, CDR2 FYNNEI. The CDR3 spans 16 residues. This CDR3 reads CASKVTGTSEPGGQFF. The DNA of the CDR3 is TGTGCCAGCAAGGTAACCGGGACTAGCGAACCGGGAGGGCAGTTCTTC.

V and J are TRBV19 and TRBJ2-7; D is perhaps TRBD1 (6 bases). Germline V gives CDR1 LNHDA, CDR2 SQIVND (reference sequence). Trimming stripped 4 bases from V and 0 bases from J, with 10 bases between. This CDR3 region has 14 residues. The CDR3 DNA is TGTGCCAGTAGTACCCGGACAGCCTCCTACGAGCAGTACTTC. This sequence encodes CASSTRTASYEQYF.

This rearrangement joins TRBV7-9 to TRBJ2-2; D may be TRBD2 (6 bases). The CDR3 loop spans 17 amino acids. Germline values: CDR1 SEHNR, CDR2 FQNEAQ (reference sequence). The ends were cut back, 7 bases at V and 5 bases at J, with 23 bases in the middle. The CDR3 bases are TGTGCCAGCACCGGGACTCCGGGCCCCCTTAGAACCGGGGAGCTGTTTTTT. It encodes CASTGTPGPLRTGELFF.

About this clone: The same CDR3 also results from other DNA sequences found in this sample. CDR3 sequence: CASSLQETQYF. DNA for the CDR3: TGTGCCAGCAGCCTCCAAGAGACCCAGTACTTC. The rearrangement joins TRBV7-6 to TRBJ2-5, with D unresolved. The germline V gene has CDR1 SGHVS and CDR2 FNYEAQ. V lost 5 bases, J lost 1 base, and 2 bases lay in between. The CDR3 is 11 amino acids.

Here the CDR3 DNA reads TGTGCCAGCAGCGTAGGCGGGAGGGCCTATAGGGGCACAGATACGCAGTATTTT. It yields the protein CASSVGGRAYRGTDTQYF. The genes are TRBV9 and TRBJ2-3; 9 positions match TRBD2. The CDR3 totals 18 residues. Germline CDR1 is SGDLS and CDR2 is YYNGEE. V was clipped by 0 bases and J by 1 base; unmatched bases: 9.